Listed below are T cell receptor beta chains from one sample, sequenced in a study of blood T cell repertoires in COVID-19. Repertoires were generated with immunoSEQ multiplex PCR, while TCRdb's copy carries only in-frame clones and drops some. The table lists 350,000 to 450,000 clones, 85% of them singletons. The sequenced sample consisted of peripheral blood. These receptors were obtained from a woman aged 18-29 years with acute or convalescent COVID-19. Both conserved end residues are part of each CDR3. Fields, in order: J gene, V gene, clone size, D gene, CDR3 DNA, CDR3 protein. The D gene is left open where the match is weak. Where a row states a size, it is once, few, many or the class of an expanded clone; other rows omit it.

J: TRBJ2-5; V: TRBV5-1; size: .; D: .; DNA: TGCGCCAGCAGCTTGGCCGCAGGGATTCAAGAGACCCAGTACTTC; CDR3: CASSLAAGIQETQYF
J: TRBJ2-2; V: TRBV28; size: .; D: TRBD1; DNA: TGTGCCAGCAGTTGGGACAGGGTAAACACCGGGGAGCTGTTTTTT; CDR3: CASSWDRVNTGELFF
J: TRBJ1-5; V: TRBV12-3/TRBV12-4; size: .; D: .; DNA: TGTGCCAGCACCGTCTCAGGTCAGCCCCAGCATTTT; CDR3: CASTVSGQPQHF
J: TRBJ1-1; V: TRBV5-1; size: .; D: .; DNA: TGCGCCAGCAGCTGGACCCAGGGCGGGGGCACTGAAGCTTTCTTT; CDR3: CASSWTQGGGTEAFF
J: TRBJ1-6; V: TRBV9; size: .; D: .; DNA: TGTGCCAGCAGTGGGAGAGACTATAATTCACCCCTCCACTTT; CDR3: CASSGRDYNSPLHF
J: TRBJ1-1; V: TRBV7-9; size: .; D: .; DNA: TGTGCCAGCAGCGGGACTGGAGGGAGGGATTTCTTT; CDR3: CASSGTGGRDFF
J: TRBJ1-6; V: TRBV5-1; size: once; D: .; DNA: TGCGCCAGCAGCTTGGGGACAGCCGACTATAATTCACCCCTCCACTTT; CDR3: CASSLGTADYNSPLHF
J: TRBJ2-7; V: TRBV10-3; size: .; D: TRBD2; DNA: TGTGCCATCAGTGCCCCTAGCGGGGGGGAGTACGAGCAGTACTTC; CDR3: CAISAPSGGEYEQYF
J: TRBJ1-6; V: TRBV27; size: .; D: .; DNA: TGTGCCAGCAGTTTCGATCCTCGGGATTCACCCCTCCACTTT; CDR3: CASSFDPRDSPLHF
J: TRBJ1-6; V: TRBV18; size: .; D: TRBD1; DNA: TGTGCCAGCTCACCGGGACAGGGGCCAGATTCACCCCTCCACTTT; CDR3: CASSPGQGPDSPLHF
J: TRBJ1-3; V: TRBV9; size: .; D: TRBD1; DNA: TGTGCCAGCAGCGTAGGACAGGGGGATTACTCTGGAAACACCATATATTTT; CDR3: CASSVGQGDYSGNTIYF
J: TRBJ2-1; V: TRBV5-6; size: .; D: TRBD1; DNA: TGTGCCAGCAGCTTGGGGGGACAGCCCAATGAGCAGTTCTTC; CDR3: CASSLGGQPNEQFF
J: TRBJ2-3; V: TRBV28; size: .; D: .; DNA: TGTGCCAGCAGTTTACCGGACGGGGAGGTAACAGATACGCAGTATTTT; CDR3: CASSLPDGEVTDTQYF
J: TRBJ1-5; V: TRBV2; size: .; D: .; DNA: TGTGCCAGCAACGGAGATAGCAATCAGCCCCAGCATTTT; CDR3: CASNGDSNQPQHF
J: TRBJ1-1; V: TRBV18; size: .; D: .; DNA: TGTGCCAGCTCCCCTATTGGTTATGCCACTGAAGCTTTCTTT; CDR3: CASSPIGYATEAFF
J: TRBJ2-6; V: TRBV7-8; size: .; D: TRBD1; DNA: TGTGCCAGCAGCTTAGCAGGACAGGTATTCTCTGGGGCCAACGTCCTGACTTTC; CDR3: CASSLAGQVFSGANVLTF
J: TRBJ2-3; V: TRBV2; size: .; D: TRBD2; DNA: TGTGCCAGCAGTGAAAGCGGGACTAACACAGATACGCAGTATTTT; CDR3: CASSESGTNTDTQYF
J: TRBJ1-1; V: TRBV5-4; size: .; D: TRBD1; DNA: TGTGCCAGCAGCCCTAGGACAGGGCAGGGCACTGAAGCTTTCTTT; CDR3: CASSPRTGQGTEAFF
J: TRBJ2-2; V: TRBV19; size: .; D: .; DNA: TGTGCCAGTAGTATAGTGGGACAATCCGGGGAGCTGTTTTTT; CDR3: CASSIVGQSGELFF
J: TRBJ1-5; V: TRBV2; size: .; D: .; DNA: TGTGCCAGCAGTGTGGGCAGGGGCTGGGGTCAGCCCCAGCATTTT; CDR3: CASSVGRGWGQPQHF
J: TRBJ2-1; V: TRBV4-1; size: .; D: TRBD2; DNA: TGCGCCAGCAGCCATATGACTAGCGGGAGGGATGAGCAGTTCTTC; CDR3: CASSHMTSGRDEQFF
J: TRBJ2-3; V: TRBV5-8; size: .; D: TRBD2; DNA: TGTGCCAGCAGCTTGGCCCAAGCGGGAGGGACAGATACGCAGTATTTT; CDR3: CASSLAQAGGTDTQYF
J: TRBJ2-7; V: TRBV7-2; size: .; D: .; DNA: TGTGCCAGCAGCCTAGGTGAGGGCAGCTCCTACGAGCAGTACTTC; CDR3: CASSLGEGSSYEQYF
J: TRBJ1-1; V: TRBV12-5; size: .; D: TRBD1; DNA: TGTGCTAGTGCTAAGCCGGGACAGGGGACTACAGAAGCTTTCTTT; CDR3: CASAKPGQGTTEAFF
J: TRBJ1-5; V: TRBV28; size: .; D: .; DNA: TGTGCCAGCAGGCTCCCAAACAGGGAAGTGGAGCCCCAGCATTTT; CDR3: CASRLPNREVEPQHF
J: TRBJ2-5; V: TRBV19; size: .; D: TRBD1; DNA: TGTGCCAGTAGTATTACAGGGGGTAAAGAGACCCAGTACTTC; CDR3: CASSITGGKETQYF
J: TRBJ2-1; V: TRBV7-2; size: .; D: TRBD1; DNA: TGTGCCAGCAGCCCCCGGGGACAGGGGGCGGGTGAGCAGTTCTTC; CDR3: CASSPRGQGAGEQFF
J: TRBJ1-2; V: TRBV4-2; size: .; D: .; DNA: TGTGCCAGCAGCCAAGATGGGCAGGCCTCTAACTATGGCTACACCTTC; CDR3: CASSQDGQASNYGYTF
J: TRBJ1-1; V: TRBV6-6; size: .; D: TRBD1; DNA: TGTGCCAGCAGTTACGGGGACAGGGGGCGGAACACTGAAGCTTTCTTT; CDR3: CASSYGDRGRNTEAFF
J: TRBJ1-1; V: TRBV4-1; size: .; D: TRBD1; DNA: TGCGCCAGCAGCCAAGTGGGACAGGGTAGCACTGAAGCTTTCTTT; CDR3: CASSQVGQGSTEAFF
J: TRBJ2-7; V: TRBV11-2; size: .; D: TRBD2; DNA: TGTGCCAGCAGCGCCCCTCGGGCTAGCGGGAGGAACGAGCAGTACTTC; CDR3: CASSAPRASGRNEQYF
J: TRBJ2-7; V: TRBV25-1; size: .; D: .; DNA: TGTGCCAGCAGCGGTTCCCCCGGAGGGGATGGGTACGAGCAGTACTTC; CDR3: CASSGSPGGDGYEQYF
J: TRBJ1-5; V: TRBV7-8; size: .; D: .; DNA: TGTGCCAGCAGCCAGACAGGCTTCGGCAATCAGCCCCAGCATTTT; CDR3: CASSQTGFGNQPQHF
J: TRBJ1-1; V: TRBV29-1; size: .; D: TRBD1; DNA: TGCAGCGGCAAACACAGGGGATCGAACACTGAAGCTTTCTTT; CDR3: CSGKHRGSNTEAFF
J: TRBJ1-5; V: TRBV19; size: .; D: .; DNA: TGTGCCAGTAGTATAATGAGTGGCAATCAGCCCCAGCATTTT; CDR3: CASSIMSGNQPQHF
J: TRBJ2-1; V: TRBV28; size: once; D: .; DNA: TGTGCCAGCAGTTTGGGCAGCTACAATGAGCAGTTCTTC; CDR3: CASSLGSYNEQFF
J: TRBJ2-2; V: TRBV18; size: .; D: .; DNA: TGTGCCAGCTCACCTCCAGGGCGAGGGAGGACCGGGGAGCTGTTTTTT; CDR3: CASSPPGRGRTGELFF
J: TRBJ2-7; V: TRBV14; size: .; D: .; DNA: TGTGCCAGCAGCTTCCATGCAGGGCCGCAGTACTTC; CDR3: CASSFHAGPQYF
J: TRBJ1-1; V: TRBV12-3/TRBV12-4; size: .; D: TRBD1; DNA: TGTGCCAGCAGTTTTGGACAGGGCACTGAAGCTTTCTTT; CDR3: CASSFGQGTEAFF
J: TRBJ2-2; V: TRBV9; size: many; D: .; DNA: TGTGCCAGCAAGTCTAGATCGAACACCGGGGAGCTGTTTTTT; CDR3: CASKSRSNTGELFF
J: TRBJ1-1; V: TRBV11-1; size: once; D: .; DNA: TGTGCCAGCAGCTTTTCGAGCGCTGAAGCTTTCTTT; CDR3: CASSFSSAEAFF
J: TRBJ2-7; V: TRBV12-3/TRBV12-4; size: .; D: .; DNA: TGTGCCAGCAGTTTATCTAGCACCTACGAGCAGTACTTC; CDR3: CASSLSSTYEQYF
J: TRBJ2-1; V: TRBV20-1; size: .; D: .; DNA: TGCAGTGCTAGTCAGAACAATGAGCAGTTCTTC; CDR3: CSASQNNEQFF
J: TRBJ2-3; V: TRBV3-1/TRBV3-2; size: .; D: .; DNA: TGTGCCAGCAGCCAGGGCACCCTTACGCAGTATTTT; CDR3: CASSQGTLTQYF
J: TRBJ2-5; V: TRBV6-5; size: once; D: TRBD1; DNA: TGTGCCAGCAGTTACTCCTGGACAGGGGGACGGGAGACCCAGTACTTC; CDR3: CASSYSWTGGRETQYF
J: TRBJ2-1; V: TRBV30; size: once; D: TRBD1; DNA: TGTGCCTGGAGTGTACGCGGACAGGGCGGGAATGAGCAGTTCTTC; CDR3: CAWSVRGQGGNEQFF
J: TRBJ2-2; V: TRBV9; size: .; D: TRBD1; DNA: TGTGCCAGCAGCGCCAGCCCAGGGGGCGTAACCGGGGAGCTGTTTTTT; CDR3: CASSASPGGVTGELFF
J: TRBJ2-2; V: TRBV27; size: .; D: TRBD1; DNA: TGTGCCAGCAGTTTCAATCGCCGGGACAGGGTTCCCGGGGAGCTGTTTTTT; CDR3: CASSFNRRDRVPGELFF
J: TRBJ1-5; V: TRBV30; size: .; D: TRBD1; DNA: TGTGCCTGGAGTCCTTTGGACAGGGACCTCAATCAGCCCCAGCATTTT; CDR3: CAWSPLDRDLNQPQHF
J: TRBJ1-2; V: TRBV28; size: few; D: .; DNA: TGTGCCAGCAGTTTCCAGGGGTTTGGTGGCTACACCTTC; CDR3: CASSFQGFGGYTF
J: TRBJ1-6; V: TRBV28; size: .; D: TRBD1; DNA: TGTGCCAGCAGCCTACCTACAGGGGGCCATCCCCTCCACTTT; CDR3: CASSLPTGGHPLHF
J: TRBJ1-5; V: TRBV12-5; size: .; D: TRBD1; DNA: TGTGCTAGTGGCCGACAGGGAGGACAGCCCCAGCATTTT; CDR3: CASGRQGGQPQHF
J: TRBJ2-7; V: TRBV28; size: .; D: TRBD2; DNA: TGTGCCAGCAGTTCAAGTCGACGAGGGACTAGCGACTCCTACGAGCAGTACTTC; CDR3: CASSSSRRGTSDSYEQYF